The next 6 T cell receptor beta chains were all read from a single sample in a study of T cell repertoires in ileal Crohn's disease (dated by TCRdb to between 2017 and 2020). Read against the paper, the sample's time point label means: neoterminal ileum biopsy at postoperative endoscopy, about 6 months after surgery. Library prep was done by the immunoSEQ multiplex PCR assay. TCRdb took this table from immuneACCESS and kept in-frame rearrangements with V and J called. Such tables lack part of the clones; where checked against another copy, unresolved V genes explain under half of the gap, and the rest is unexplained. A total of some 12,000 clones appear in this sample, 70% to 80% of them only once. Under 15% of the sample is held by the ten biggest clonotypes. Sequenced: ileal tissue. The source of these receptors is an adult with Crohn's disease.

V usage is TRBV25-1 and J usage is TRBJ2-2; TRBD1 aligns across 9 bases. Trimming removed 4 bases from V and 6 bases from J; junction bases left unmatched: 3. The CDR3 has 14 amino acids. The germline V gene has CDR1 MGHDK and CDR2 SYGVNS. The CDR3 region has the DNA TGTGCCAGCAGTGGGGACAGGGAGGCCGGGGAGCTGTTTTTT. Translated: CASSGDREAGELFF.

V and J are TRBV27 and TRBJ2-2; 9 bases fit TRBD2. J was trimmed by 4 bases and V by 5 bases; bases with no gene match: 11. From germline, CDR1 is MNHEY and CDR2 SMNVEV (reference sequence). This CDR3 has 17 residues. The CDR3 DNA sequence: TGTGCCAGCAGTCCCTGGCGGGGGGGTCCCGCCACCGGGGAGCTGTTTTTT. Amino acid sequence: CASSPWRGGPATGELFF.

In its sample, this clone was seen once. V usage is TRBV5-5 and J usage is TRBJ1-2; TRBD1 agrees at 8 bases. Germline CDR1 SGHKS, CDR2 YYEKEE (reference sequence). The V gene end was trimmed by 5 bases and the J gene end by 7 bases; junction bases not matched to a gene: 16. CDR3 length equals 16 residues. The CDR3 region has the DNA TGTGCCAGCAGACGAACCGGGACAGGTGTTGGACTTGGCTACACCTTC. Translated: CASRRTGTGVGLGYTF.

This clone was detected only once. V gene TRBV4-1 combines with J gene TRBJ1-6; 8 bases map to TRBD1. V lost 0 bases to trimming and J lost 12 bases; unmatched junction nucleotides: 10. The CDR3 consists of 16 residues. Germline V gene data show CDR1 as MGHRA and CDR2 as YSYEKL. This CDR3 reads CASSQDVTGERGPLHF. In nucleotides, the CDR3 is TGCGCCAGCAGCCAAGACGTGACAGGGGAAAGGGGACCCCTCCACTTT.

This clone occurred a few times. CDR3 residues: CASNEQGAGALHF. CDR3 sequence (DNA): TGCGCCAGCAACGAACAGGGTGCCGGGGCCCTCCACTTT. The chain carries TRBV5-1 and TRBJ1-6, with D tentatively TRBD1 (6 bases). The CDR3 runs 13 residues. Germline V gene lookup returns CDR1 SGHRS and CDR2 YFSETQ. V was clipped by 6 bases and J by 14 bases, with 18 bases between them.

This chain uses TRBV18 with TRBJ2-2; D is perhaps TRBD1 (6 bases). V lost 8 bases, J lost 5 bases, and 9 bases lay in between. There are 12 residues in the CDR3. Germline assignment: CDR1 KGHSH and CDR2 LQKENI. The CDR3 nucleotides are TGTGCCAGCCAAGGACAGACCGGGGAGCTGTTTTTT. This sequence encodes CASQGQTGELFF. Supplemented by reference TRBV18 and TRBJ2-2, the full variable domain reads NAGVMQNPRHLVRRRGQEARLRCSPMKGHSHVYWYRQLPEEGLKFMVYLQKENIIDESGMPKERFSAEFPKEGPSILRIQQVVRGDSAAYFCASQGQTGELFFGEGSRLTVL.